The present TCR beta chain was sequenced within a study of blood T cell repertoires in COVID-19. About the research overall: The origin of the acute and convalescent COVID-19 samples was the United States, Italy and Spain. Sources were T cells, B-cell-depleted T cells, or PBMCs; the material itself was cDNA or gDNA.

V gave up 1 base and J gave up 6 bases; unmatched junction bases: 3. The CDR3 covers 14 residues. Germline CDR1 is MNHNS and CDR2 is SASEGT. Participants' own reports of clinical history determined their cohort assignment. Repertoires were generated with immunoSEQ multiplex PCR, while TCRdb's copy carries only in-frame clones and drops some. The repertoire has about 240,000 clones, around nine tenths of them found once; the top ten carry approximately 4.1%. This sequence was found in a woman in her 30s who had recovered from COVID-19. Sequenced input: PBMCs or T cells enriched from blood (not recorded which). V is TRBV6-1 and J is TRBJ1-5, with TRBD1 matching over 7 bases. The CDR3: CASSEDRGIQPQHF. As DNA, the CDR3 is TGTGCCAGCAGTGAAGACAGGGGAATTCAGCCCCAGCATTTT.